This is a list of T cell receptor beta chains from one sample in a study of blood T cells in healthy people across ages. TCRdb called the 5' RACE reads again in MiXCR, with one record for every CDR3 protein. The sample includes 700,000 or so distinct CDR3 sequences, 40% to 45% of them seen just once. Sequencing input: blood. Source of these receptors: a man older than 75 in good health. The CDR3 runs from the conserved cysteine through the conserved F or W. The D gene is left open where the match is weak. Some rows have no size entry. The others give once, few or many, or a class for an expanded clone.

TRBJ2-1 - TRBD2 TRBV20-1 TGCAGTGCCCCGACCTCCGCGGGGGGGAGGGTCAATGAGCAGTTCTTC CSAPTSAGGRVNEQFF
TRBJ2-3 - TRBD2 TRBV20-1 TGCAGTGCTAGAACTAGCGGGGGGTTCGGCACAGATACGCAGTATTTT CSARTSGGFGTDTQYF
TRBJ2-5 few - TRBV7-2 TGTGCCAGCAGCTCCCTCGTAGGGAAAGAGACCCAGTACTTC CASSSLVGKETQYF
TRBJ2-3 many TRBD2 TRBV29-1 TGCAGCGCTCAGGAGGCGGGAGACACGCAGTATTTT CSAQEAGDTQYF
TRBJ2-7 - - TRBV20-1 TGCAGTGCTAGAGAAATGTGGGCTTACGAGCAGTACTTC CSAREMWAYEQYF
TRBJ2-5 - TRBD1 TRBV6-5 TGTGCCAGCAGGACAGGGGCTCAAGGGACCCAGTACTTC CASRTGAQGTQYF
TRBJ1-1 - - TRBV6-2/TRBV6-3 TGTGCCAGCAGTTACTCGATAAACCGTTCCAGCAGTAACACTGAAGCTTTCTTT CASSYSINRSSSNTEAFF
TRBJ2-1 many - TRBV5-1 TGCGCCAGCAGCTTGTTCCGTCGCAGCCACAATGAGCAGTTCTTC CASSLFRRSHNEQFF
TRBJ2-5 few - TRBV7-8 TGTGCCAGCAGCTTAGGACGGGGGAGAGTTCGGGTGCGAGAGACCCAGTACTTC CASSLGRGRVRVRETQYF
TRBJ2-5 - TRBD2 TRBV3-1 TGTGCCAGCAGCCAAGCCAGCGGGGAAGAGACCCAGTACTTC CASSQASGEETQYF
TRBJ2-6 - - TRBV4-1 TGCGCCAGCAGCCCCTCAGGCCAGGGTCTAACTGGGGCCAACGTCCTGACTTTC CASSPSGQGLTGANVLTF
TRBJ2-5 many - TRBV7-2 TGTGCCAGCAGCTTAGATTTTTCCTTTCAAGAGACCCAGTACTTC CASSLDFSFQETQYF
TRBJ1-2 - TRBD1 TRBV3-1 TGTGCCAGCAGTCCAGGGGGATATAACTATGGCTACACCTTC CASSPGGYNYGYTF
TRBJ2-3 few - TRBV12-3/TRBV12-4 TGTGCCAGCACCCTGGACGGAGTCACAGATACGCAGTATTTT CASTLDGVTDTQYF
TRBJ2-5 few TRBD1 TRBV7-2 TGTGCCAGCAGCTTAGGACAGGGGGTGTCCGGGTACCAAGAGACCCAGTACTTC CASSLGQGVSGYQETQYF
TRBJ2-7 - - TRBV20-1 TGCAGTGCTAGAGAAAAAGGACGGGGAAGGGGGTACGAGCAGTACTTC CSAREKGRGRGYEQYF
TRBJ2-1 few TRBD2 TRBV5-1 TGCGCCAGCAGCTTGGTAACTGCGGGGGGGGATGAGCAGTTCTTC CASSLVTAGGDEQFF